These T cell receptor beta chains were read from a single sample in a study of shared clonotypes between healthy human individuals. Method: immunoSEQ multiplex PCR; TCRdb's copy keeps in-frame clones and lacks some. This table holds 650,000 to 800,000 clones, approximately 72% found once. Sequenced input: memory CD4+ T cells sorted from blood. These receptors were taken from a woman aged 25 to 45 in good health. CDR3s include the opening cysteine and the closing phenylalanine or tryptophan. A D gene is named only where the DNA matches it firmly. Clone size is given for some rows only: seen once, a few or many times, or a class if the clone is expanded.

cdr3_aa	cdr3_nt	d_call	clone_size	v_call	j_call
CASSLSGQSPYEQYF	TGTGCCAGCAGCTTATCTGGGCAATCTCCCTACGAGCAGTACTTC	-	few	TRBV11-2	TRBJ2-7
CASSQTSGRAYEQYF	TGTGCCAGCTCACAGACTAGCGGGAGGGCCTACGAGCAGTACTTC	TRBD2	-	TRBV18	TRBJ2-7
CASSPPGLETQYF	TGTGCCAGCAGCCCCCCTGGGTTGGAGACCCAGTACTTC	-	-	TRBV28	TRBJ2-5
CASSQDTTSGSYNEQFF	TGCGCCAGCAGCCAAGATACCACTAGCGGCTCCTACAATGAGCAGTTCTTC	TRBD2	-	TRBV4-1	TRBJ2-1
CASSLTSGPSDTQYF	TGTGCCAGCAGCTTGACTAGCGGGCCCTCAGATACGCAGTATTTT	TRBD2	-	TRBV7-6	TRBJ2-3
CASRGELNTEAFF	TGTGCCAGCCGCGGCGAGTTGAACACTGAAGCTTTCTTT	-	-	TRBV18	TRBJ1-1
CSVERQGGGYNEQFF	TGCAGCGTTGAACGGCAGGGGGGTGGATACAATGAGCAGTTCTTC	-	-	TRBV29-1	TRBJ2-1
CASSPQNRHESGANVLTF	TGTGCCAGCAGTCCACAAAATCGGCACGAATCTGGGGCCAACGTCCTGACTTTC	-	-	TRBV27	TRBJ2-6
CASSVRLGAGELFF	TGTGCCAGTAGTGTTAGGTTAGGGGCCGGGGAGCTGTTTTTT	-	-	TRBV19	TRBJ2-2
CASSLDGPGPRTDTQYF	TGTGCCAGCAGCTTGGATGGCCCGGGACCCAGAACAGATACGCAGTATTTT	-	-	TRBV5-6	TRBJ2-3
CASSPGTYSGNTIYF	TGTGCCAGCTCACCAGGGACATACTCTGGAAACACCATATATTTT	-	-	TRBV18	TRBJ1-3
CASSQTGGPDTQYF	TGTGCCAGCTCACAAACGGGGGGGCCAGATACGCAGTATTTT	TRBD2	-	TRBV18	TRBJ2-3
CASSLYAHGVNEQFF	TGTGCCAGCAGCCTTTATGCCCACGGAGTGAATGAGCAGTTCTTC	-	-	TRBV11-3	TRBJ2-1
CASSFLAGDTGELFF	TGTGCCAGCAGCTTTCTAGCGGGGGACACCGGGGAGCTGTTTTTT	TRBD2	few	TRBV7-3	TRBJ2-2
CASSFRLAGQETQYF	TGTGCCAGCAGCTTCCGACTAGCGGGGCAAGAGACCCAGTACTTC	TRBD2	-	TRBV11-2	TRBJ2-5
CASGIAGANVLTF	TGTGCCAGCGGGATAGCTGGGGCCAACGTCCTGACTTTC	-	few	TRBV6-1	TRBJ2-6
CASSEIEREAEQFF	TGTGCCAGCAGTGAGATCGAGCGGGAGGCAGAGCAGTTCTTC	TRBD2	-	TRBV2	TRBJ2-1
CASSSRDHGFYEQYF	TGTGCCAGCAGCTCCCGGGACCACGGGTTCTACGAGCAGTACTTC	-	-	TRBV7-6	TRBJ2-7
CASSRRTGSNEKLFF	TGTGCCAGCAGCAGACGGACAGGGTCTAATGAAAAACTGTTTTTT	TRBD1	-	TRBV5-6	TRBJ1-4
CASSLTSGISYEQYF	TGTGCCAGCAGCCTGACTAGCGGGATCTCCTACGAGCAGTACTTC	TRBD2	-	TRBV7-8	TRBJ2-7
CSVAVGLAQETQYF	TGCAGCGTTGCCGTTGGACTAGCGCAAGAGACCCAGTACTTC	TRBD2	-	TRBV29-1	TRBJ2-5
CASSLAGLRSTDTQYF	TGCGCCAGCAGCTTGGCCGGGTTGCGGTCCACAGATACGCAGTATTTT	-	-	TRBV5-1	TRBJ2-3
CASSLRELDRNFHYEQYF	TGTGCCAGCAGCTTAAGGGAGCTGGACAGGAACTTTCACTACGAGCAGTACTTC	TRBD1	-	TRBV7-8	TRBJ2-7
CASSLAPAGGPFVHEQYF	TGCGCCAGCAGCTTGGCCCCAGCGGGAGGGCCTTTCGTCCACGAGCAGTACTTC	TRBD2	-	TRBV5-1	TRBJ2-7
CASSFSSGSKYNEQFF	TGCGCCAGCAGCTTTTCTAGCGGGAGTAAATACAATGAGCAGTTCTTC	TRBD2	few	TRBV5-1	TRBJ2-1
CASRLGGSSNQPQHF	TGTGCCAGCAGGCTGGGGGGCAGTAGCAATCAGCCCCAGCATTTT	-	-	TRBV27	TRBJ1-5
CASSVIRNTGELFF	TGTGCCAGCAGTGTGATTAGGAACACCGGGGAGCTGTTTTTT	-	few	TRBV2	TRBJ2-2
CASSLRVTGELFF	TGTGCCAGCAGCTTGAGGGTAACCGGGGAGCTGTTTTTT	-	few	TRBV5-4	TRBJ2-2
CSASSDYEQYF	TGCAGTGCTAGTTCCGACTACGAGCAGTACTTC	-	few	TRBV20-1	TRBJ2-7
CASSPGRDVGQETQYF	TGTGCCAGCAGCCCTGGCCGGGACGTCGGACAAGAGACCCAGTACTTC	-	-	TRBV7-9	TRBJ2-5
CASSSDGYNEKLFF	TGTGCCAGCAGCTCGGACGGTTATAATGAAAAACTGTTTTTT	-	-	TRBV5-8	TRBJ1-4
CASRQTGLDQPQHF	TGTGCCAGCAGACAGACAGGGCTTGATCAGCCCCAGCATTTT	TRBD1	-	TRBV2	TRBJ1-5
CASSFMTGLYGYTF	TGTGCCAGCAGCTTTATGACAGGTCTCTATGGCTACACCTTC	-	-	TRBV5-4	TRBJ1-2
CASSLQPAYEQYF	TGTGCCAGCAGCTTGCAGCCAGCCTACGAGCAGTACTTC	-	-	TRBV7-3	TRBJ2-7
CATTGTSREQYF	TGTGCCACCACCGGGACCTCTAGGGAGCAGTACTTC	-	-	TRBV28	TRBJ2-7
CASSGQTGGLYGYTF	TGTGCCAGTAGTGGACAGACAGGGGGACTCTATGGCTACACCTTC	TRBD1	few	TRBV19	TRBJ1-2
CASSSVRTEQYF	TGTGCCAGCTCGTCCGTCCGAACCGAGCAGTACTTC	-	-	TRBV18	TRBJ2-7
CASSPTRGAGGYTF	TGTGCCAGCTCACCGACCCGGGGGGCTGGTGGCTACACCTTC	-	-	TRBV18	TRBJ1-2
CASSSPSTGFGYTF	TGTGCCAGCAGCTCACCTTCGACAGGGTTCGGCTACACCTTC	TRBD1	-	TRBV7-9	TRBJ1-2
CASSSQETQYF	TGTGCCAGTAGTTCCCAAGAGACCCAGTACTTC	-	-	TRBV19	TRBJ2-5
CASSLVRGWISYNEQFF	TGTGCCAGCAGCTTGGTCAGGGGGTGGATATCCTACAATGAGCAGTTCTTC	TRBD1	-	TRBV5-4	TRBJ2-1
CASRGRTSGKTYEQYF	TGCGCCAGCAGGGGCCGGACTAGCGGGAAAACCTACGAGCAGTACTTC	TRBD2	-	TRBV10-1	TRBJ2-7
CASSPRDGPYEQYF	TGTGCCAGCTCACCCCGGGACGGCCCCTACGAGCAGTACTTC	-	-	TRBV18	TRBJ2-7
CASRIYYEQYF	TGTGCCAGCAGGATCTACTACGAGCAGTACTTC	-	once	TRBV28	TRBJ2-7
CASSYGPPHSNEQFF	TGTGCCAGCAGTTACGGGCCGCCCCATAGTAATGAGCAGTTCTTC	-	-	TRBV6-6	TRBJ2-1
CAISETFAEETQYF	TGTGCCATCAGTGAGACTTTCGCCGAAGAGACCCAGTACTTC	-	few	TRBV10-3	TRBJ2-5
CASSFGTIKGWGYEQYF	TGTGCCAGCAGCTTCGGAACAATCAAAGGTTGGGGGTACGAGCAGTACTTC	-	-	TRBV5-6	TRBJ2-7
CASSLVTSGSLNEQFF	TGTGCCAGCAGTTTAGTGACTAGCGGGAGCTTGAATGAGCAGTTCTTC	TRBD2	-	TRBV28	TRBJ2-1
CASSESSGLGISYEQYF	TGTGCCAGCAGTGAATCGTCGGGACTAGGCATCTCCTACGAGCAGTACTTC	TRBD2	few	TRBV2	TRBJ2-7
CASTYAGDHTGELFF	TGCGCCAGCACTTACGCCGGAGACCACACCGGGGAGCTGTTTTTT	-	-	TRBV10-2	TRBJ2-2
CASSHSDSPNQPQHF	TGTGCCAGCAGCCATTCGGACAGCCCTAATCAGCCCCAGCATTTT	-	few	TRBV7-9	TRBJ1-5
CAISTSGGSTDTQYF	TGTGCCATCAGTACTAGCGGGGGTAGCACAGATACGCAGTATTTT	TRBD2	-	TRBV10-3	TRBJ2-3
CASSPGTEGNTIYF	TGCGCCAGCAGCCCGGGGACCGAAGGAAACACCATATATTTT	-	-	TRBV5-1	TRBJ1-3
CASSSQGPAGGYTF	TGTGCCAGCAGTTCACAAGGCCCGGCGGGCGGCTACACCTTC	-	-	TRBV7-2	TRBJ1-2